A single sample gave rise to the 25 T cell receptor beta chains below, sequenced in a study of cytomegalovirus exposure and HLA in healthy donors. The PCR used 60 Vbeta and 13 Jbeta primers. Method: immunoSEQ multiplex PCR; TCRdb's copy keeps in-frame clones and lacks some. Seen in this sample are 130,000 to 150,000 clones; the ten most common clones hold about 0.96%. The sample consisted of PBMCs. These TCRs come from a male donor in good health and CMV-seronegative.

This rearrangement joins TRBV30 to TRBJ1-5; a possible D gene is TRBD1 (5 bases). The V gene lost 5 bases and the J gene lost 0 bases, with 17 bases spanning the gap. The CDR3 spans 16 residues. Germline CDR1 and CDR2: GTSNPN and SVGIG (reference sequence). The CDR3 DNA reads TGTGCCTGGGGTGCGGGACTCCTCTATAGCAATCAGCCCCAGCATTTT. It yields the protein CAWGAGLLYSNQPQHF.

This chain links TRBV29-1 with TRBJ1-1; TRBD1 matches 7 bases. V lost 7 bases, J lost 6 bases, and 11 bases stayed unmatched. Looked up from germline, CDR1 is SQVTM and CDR2 is ANQGSEA. The CDR3 is 13 residues long. CDR3 region: CSAAETGMAEAFF. The CDR3 DNA follows: TGCAGCGCCGCAGAGACAGGGATGGCTGAAGCTTTCTTT.

This chain joins TRBV18 and TRBJ2-3; D is possibly TRBD2 (5 bases). CDR1 and CDR2 (germline): KGHSH, LQKENI. This CDR3 spans 16 amino acids. Deletions cut 0 bases from V and 6 bases from J, with 16 bases between. The CDR3 sequence is CASSPPMGDDLDTQYF. CDR3 nucleotides: TGTGCCAGCTCACCACCGATGGGAGATGATCTCGATACGCAGTATTTT.

The rearrangement joins TRBV7-9 to TRBJ1-1; D is ambiguous. The CDR3 spans 13 residues. Germline V gene data show CDR1 as SEHNR and CDR2 as FQNEAQ (reference sequence). V gave up 5 bases and J gave up 7 bases, with 14 bases separating them. In DNA, the CDR3 is TGTGCCAGCAGCCTAGGAATAACTGATGAAGCTTTCTTT. Its translation: CASSLGITDEAFF.

In DNA, the CDR3 is TGTGCCAGCAGTGAGGTGTGGCGGACAGCTTCTAATTCACCCCTCCACTTT. This encodes CASSEVWRTASNSPLHF. This sequence joins TRBV6-1 and TRBJ1-6; D possibly corresponds to TRBD1 (6 bases). Looked up from germline, CDR1 is MNHNS and CDR2 is SASEGT. CDR3 length: 17 amino acids. V lost 3 bases and J lost 6, with 18 bases in between.

The chain is built from TRBV19 and TRBJ1-2, with D possibly TRBD1 on 5 matching bases. Trimming pared 7 bases from V and 7 bases from J, leaving 16 bases between. Germline CDR1 LNHDA, CDR2 SQIVND (reference sequence). This CDR3 contains 13 residues. The CDR3 DNA sequence: TGTGCCAGTACCATCGGGGGGAGAGGTGGCTACACCTTC. Protein sequence: CASTIGGRGGYTF.

The chain recombines TRBV5-1 with TRBJ1-1; D call uncertain. The CDR3 consists of 16 residues. CDR1 SGHRS and CDR2 YFSETQ come from the germline V gene. The V end lost 0 bases, the J end lost 1 base, and 13 bases lay between the germline ends. The CDR3 DNA sequence: TGCGCCAGCAGCTTGGCCTTAAGAGGAGAGAACACTGAAGCTTTCTTT. Translating gives CASSLALRGENTEAFF.

The rearrangement uses TRBV19 and TRBJ1-5; a possible D gene is TRBD1 (6 bases). V dropped 7 bases and J dropped 1 base, with 14 bases sitting between them. Per the germline V gene, CDR1 is LNHDA and CDR2 is SQIVND (reference sequence). The CDR3 is 15 amino acids. CDR3 DNA sequence: TGTGCCAGTACCCAGATGGGGGCGAGCAATCAGCCCCAGCATTTT. Translated, it gives CASTQMGASNQPQHF.

The J gene is TRBJ1-5, the V gene TRBV19; a weak D match, TRBD1 (6 bases). Germline lookup yields CDR1 LNHDA and CDR2 SQIVND (reference sequence). The CDR3 runs 13 residues. Trimming removed 6 bases from V and 10 bases from J, with 16 bases in between. The CDR3 sequence: CASSNRAGTPQHF. In DNA, the CDR3 is TGTGCCAGTAGCAACAGGGCGGGTACCCCCCAGCATTTT. The complete variable domain, with remaining parts taken from reference TRBV19 and TRBJ1-5, reads DGGITQSPKYLFRKEGQNVTLSCEQNLNHDAMYWYRQDPGQGLRLIYYSQIVNDFQKGDIAEGYSVSREKKESFPLTVTSAQKNPTAFYLCASSNRAGTPQHFGDGTRLSIL.

This sequence joins TRBV7-2 and TRBJ2-5, with TRBD2 matching 9 bases. Germline V gene lookup returns CDR1 SGHTA and CDR2 FQGNSA. V dropped 4 bases and J dropped 2; count of bases not matched to a gene: 5. The CDR3 sequence is 15 residues long. CDR3 loop: CASSSSGGRQETQYF. As DNA, the CDR3 is TGTGCCAGCAGCTCCAGCGGGGGGAGACAAGAGACCCAGTACTTC.

This chain uses TRBV13 with TRBJ2-7; D may be TRBD1 (6 bases). From germline, CDR1 is PRHDT and CDR2 FYEKMQ (reference sequence). V was clipped by 4 bases and J by 3 bases, with 13 bases between them. The CDR3 has 14 amino acids. CDR3 amino acids: CASSSADSHYEQYF. The DNA of the CDR3 is TGTGCCAGCAGCTCTGCGGACAGCCACTACGAGCAGTACTTC.

CDR3 coding DNA: TGTGCCAGCAGCCATGGGGGGAGCTCCTATAATTCACCCCTCCACTTT. The encoded protein is CASSHGGSSYNSPLHF. V gene TRBV28 combines with J gene TRBJ1-6; TRBD1 might be the D (5 bases). Between the trimmed V and J ends, which lost 6 bases and 0 bases, there was a span of 12 bases. CDR3 length: 16 residues. Germline V gene data show CDR1 as MDHEN and CDR2 as SYDVKM.

The chain employs TRBV7-6 and TRBJ2-1, with D possibly matching TRBD2 (5 bases). V lost 0 bases to trimming and J lost 5 bases, with 11 bases between them. Germline V gene sequence: CDR1 SGHVS, CDR2 FNYEAQ. This CDR3 spans 15 amino acids. CDR3 protein: CASSLAPGVNNEQFF. The DNA of the CDR3 is TGTGCCAGCAGCTTAGCGCCCGGGGTCAACAATGAGCAGTTCTTC.

About this clone: Other DNA sequences of this sample code for an identical CDR3. The rearrangement links TRBV7-9 to TRBJ1-4, with D possibly being TRBD1 (5 bases). Trimming took off 5 bases at V and 0 bases at J, with 10 bases between the two ends. Germline CDR1 and CDR2: SEHNR and FQNEAQ (reference sequence). CDR3 length: 15 amino acids. The CDR3 region is CASSPTGTTNEKLFF. The CDR3 DNA reads TGTGCCAGCAGCCCAACAGGCACAACTAATGAAAAACTGTTTTTT. The whole variable domain, filled in from reference TRBV7-9 and TRBJ1-4, reads DTGVSQNPRHKITKRGQNVTFRCDPISEHNRLYWYRQTLGQGPEFLTYFQNEAQLEKSRLLSDRFSAERPKGSFSTLEIQRTEQGDSAMYLCASSPTGTTNEKLFFGSGTQLSVL.

The CDR3 region is CASRPPQGSGYTF. CDR3 DNA sequence: TGTGCCAGCAGACCACCACAGGGTAGCGGCTACACCTTC. The gene calls are TRBV28 and TRBJ1-2, with a tentative D call TRBD1 (6 bases). The V gene's germline CDR1 is MDHEN and CDR2 SYDVKM. This CDR3 is built from 13 residues. V was pared by 6 bases and J by 8 bases, with 16 bases between.

The V call is TRBV7-2, the J call TRBJ1-2, with TRBD1 matching over 8 bases. This CDR3 has 13 amino acids. The germline V gene encodes CDR1 SGHTA and CDR2 FQGNSA. Trimming cost V 5 bases and J 7 bases; bases outside gene matches: 6. CDR3 region: CASSLDRVSGYTF. CDR3 in DNA: TGTGCCAGCAGCCTGGACAGGGTCAGTGGCTACACCTTC.

V gene TRBV5-1 combines with J gene TRBJ2-7; weak D call: TRBD1 (6 bases). From germline, CDR1 is SGHRS and CDR2 YFSETQ. Trimming shortened V by 0 bases and J by 6 bases, and 13 bases separated the two germline ends. The CDR3 consists of 14 residues. In nucleotides, the CDR3 is TGCGCCAGCAGCTTGGGGACAGTAACGCCCGAGCAGTACTTC. Translation gives CASSLGTVTPEQYF.

V and J are TRBV6-6 and TRBJ2-7, with D tentatively TRBD2 (5 bases). The CDR3 consists of 14 residues. Germline V gene sequence: CDR1 MNHNY, CDR2 SVGAGI (reference sequence). V lost 0 bases and J 7 bases, leaving 13 bases between the germline ends. The CDR3 loop reads CASSYSWGTGEQYF. In DNA, the CDR3 is TGTGCCAGCAGTTACTCTTGGGGAACGGGAGAGCAGTACTTC.

The chain recombines TRBV7-2 with TRBJ1-6; D may be TRBD1 (6 bases). V dropped 0 bases and J dropped 8 bases, with 17 bases sitting between them. The CDR3 is made up of 17 amino acids. Germline V gene data show CDR1 as SGHTA and CDR2 as FQGNSA. The DNA of the CDR3 is TGTGCCAGCAGCTTAGCGTTTGGGGGCAGCGTCTATTCACCCCTCCACTTT. This gives the protein CASSLAFGGSVYSPLHF.

This chain connects TRBV5-1 to TRBJ2-7; 8 bases map to TRBD1. Germline assignment: CDR1 SGHRS and CDR2 YFSETQ. The CDR3 runs to 15 residues. The J segment lost 2 bases and the V segment lost 0 bases, leaving 4 bases of the junction unmatched. CDR3 loop: CASSLEGQVTYEQYF. CDR3 sequence (DNA): TGCGCCAGCAGCTTGGAGGGACAGGTAACCTACGAGCAGTACTTC.

The chain couples TRBV28 to TRBJ1-3; tentative D call: TRBD1 (6 bases). Deletions cut 6 bases from V and 6 bases from J, with 18 bases between. The CDR3 consists of 15 residues. Germline loops: CDR1 MDHEN, CDR2 SYDVKM. The CDR3 region is CASSPHRAGENTIYF. Here the CDR3 DNA reads TGTGCCAGCAGCCCCCACAGGGCCGGTGAAAACACCATATATTTT.

V usage is TRBV14 and J usage is TRBJ1-5; D may be TRBD1 (5 bases). Germline CDR1 and CDR2: SGHDN and FVKESK. V was trimmed by 4 bases and J by 5 bases, leaving 6 bases between them. This CDR3 is 12 amino acids long. Written as DNA, the CDR3 is TGTGCCAGCAGCCTCAGGGATCAGCCCCAGCATTTT. It yields the protein CASSLRDQPQHF.

The V call is TRBV25-1, the J call TRBJ1-2; 10 nucleotides agree with TRBD1. This CDR3 spans 15 amino acids. Losses at the gene ends were 4 bases for V and 5 bases for J; bases not matched to a gene: 7. CDR1 and CDR2 (germline): MGHDK, SYGVNS. CDR3 in amino acids: CASSGDRGPGYGYTF. CDR3 nucleotide sequence: TGTGCCAGCAGTGGGGACAGGGGCCCAGGTTATGGCTACACCTTC.

This rearrangement joins TRBV6-5 to TRBJ2-7; TRBD1 might be the D (5 bases). CDR3 length: 14 amino acids. Germline V gene sequence: CDR1 MNHEY, CDR2 SVGAGI. Trimming pared 8 bases from V and 3 bases from J, leaving 17 bases between. In nucleotides, the CDR3 is TGTGCCAGCTCACTAAGGCAGGGATACTACGAGCAGTACTTC. As protein: CASSLRQGYYEQYF.

The chain recombines TRBV5-6 with TRBJ2-1; no clear D gene. Per germline, CDR1 SGHDT and CDR2 YYEEEE. Trimming removed 4 bases from V and 4 bases from J, with 3 bases in between. The CDR3 consists of 11 residues. The CDR3, as DNA: TGTGCCAGCAGCATATACAATGAGCAGTTCTTC. Its protein is CASSIYNEQFF.